This TCR beta chain was found in a study of identical twins' blood T cells (dated by TCRdb to the early 2010s). Context from the whole study: Around 50 million Illumina reads were obtained across some twelve libraries, of which six were alpha-chain libraries and six were beta-chain libraries. Using next-generation sequencing, the study compared the TCR alpha and beta chain repertoires of three pairs of monozygous twins to assess how genetics influences repertoire formation.

A note on this clonotype: Which antigen it targets is not known. No clone much larger than this one lies a single base away; base qualities are absent.

What the authors observed across the whole study: V gene usage was reported to be markedly more similar within twin pairs than between unrelated donors, even among non-selected out-of-frame TCRbeta clonotypes. How many CDR3 clonotypes two donors shared depended mainly on the product of their cloneset sizes, and the twins did not clearly stray from this trend. Validation by independent studies was stated to be required for the proposed role of the TCRalpha J segment in MHC recognition during thymic selection. Because the twins were raised together, environmental influences could not be ruled out as an explanation for the similarity between twins. Among the most abundant TCRbeta clonotypes, each donor shared more CDR3 sequences with her twin than with unrelated donors.

Per the germline V gene, KGHSH is the CDR1 and LQKENI is the CDR2. The CDR3 numbers 14 residues from cysteine through phenylalanine. Only the CDR3 DNA is retained, 42 bases long and in frame from the first base. At the junction V is shortened by 1 base and J by 5 bases, with 11 bases in between. Library generation was performed with 5' RACE. The reads were generated on an Illumina Genome Analyzer IIx. The RNA-based TCR cDNA libraries were made using a previously described protocol that was modified in several ways. To prevent cross-contamination, sample-specific barcodes were added to both ends of each TCR cDNA library during cDNA synthesis and amplification. Concerning the study's data processing: Between about 85,000 and nearly 550,000 clonotypes were identified per individual, with about 2.2 to 3.6 million CDR3-containing reads per library. Reads carrying improper barcode index combinations were removed, after which the MiTCR software was used to build a cloneset for each library. While assembling CDR3 clonotypes, MiTCR corrected PCR and sequencing errors and either filtered or rescued low-quality reads. Artificial out-of-frame clonotypes were removed by being mapped to in-frame sequences, with one indel in the CDR3 allowed. V and J gene usage similarity between donors was measured as Jensen-Shannon divergence divided by mean entropy. Using fastp at Q25 and MiXCR, TCRdb reprocessed the public reads and kept productive beta chains. Records with the same CDR3 protein are collapsed into one entry carrying the most frequent genes and DNA. Clone size and V and J calls follow TCRdb, not the original study. Present in this sample are fewer than 450,000 distinct CDR3 sequences, about 28% of which were seen just once. The ten largest clones capture approximately 6.6% of the sample.

Donors were six healthy women forming three monozygous twin pairs. All three twin pairs had been raised together and were thought likely to have encountered the same vaccines and infectious agents. TCR cDNA libraries were prepared from RNA that was isolated from peripheral blood mononuclear cells. Material for sequencing was PBMCs. The chain is encoded by TRBV18 joined to TRBJ1-1, with no D gene named confidently. The receptor's source is a woman between 18 and 55 years old in good health. The bases read TGTGCCAGCTCACCACGCGCCCCGGGGACTGAAGCTTTCTTT. This is translated as CASSPRAPGTEAFF.